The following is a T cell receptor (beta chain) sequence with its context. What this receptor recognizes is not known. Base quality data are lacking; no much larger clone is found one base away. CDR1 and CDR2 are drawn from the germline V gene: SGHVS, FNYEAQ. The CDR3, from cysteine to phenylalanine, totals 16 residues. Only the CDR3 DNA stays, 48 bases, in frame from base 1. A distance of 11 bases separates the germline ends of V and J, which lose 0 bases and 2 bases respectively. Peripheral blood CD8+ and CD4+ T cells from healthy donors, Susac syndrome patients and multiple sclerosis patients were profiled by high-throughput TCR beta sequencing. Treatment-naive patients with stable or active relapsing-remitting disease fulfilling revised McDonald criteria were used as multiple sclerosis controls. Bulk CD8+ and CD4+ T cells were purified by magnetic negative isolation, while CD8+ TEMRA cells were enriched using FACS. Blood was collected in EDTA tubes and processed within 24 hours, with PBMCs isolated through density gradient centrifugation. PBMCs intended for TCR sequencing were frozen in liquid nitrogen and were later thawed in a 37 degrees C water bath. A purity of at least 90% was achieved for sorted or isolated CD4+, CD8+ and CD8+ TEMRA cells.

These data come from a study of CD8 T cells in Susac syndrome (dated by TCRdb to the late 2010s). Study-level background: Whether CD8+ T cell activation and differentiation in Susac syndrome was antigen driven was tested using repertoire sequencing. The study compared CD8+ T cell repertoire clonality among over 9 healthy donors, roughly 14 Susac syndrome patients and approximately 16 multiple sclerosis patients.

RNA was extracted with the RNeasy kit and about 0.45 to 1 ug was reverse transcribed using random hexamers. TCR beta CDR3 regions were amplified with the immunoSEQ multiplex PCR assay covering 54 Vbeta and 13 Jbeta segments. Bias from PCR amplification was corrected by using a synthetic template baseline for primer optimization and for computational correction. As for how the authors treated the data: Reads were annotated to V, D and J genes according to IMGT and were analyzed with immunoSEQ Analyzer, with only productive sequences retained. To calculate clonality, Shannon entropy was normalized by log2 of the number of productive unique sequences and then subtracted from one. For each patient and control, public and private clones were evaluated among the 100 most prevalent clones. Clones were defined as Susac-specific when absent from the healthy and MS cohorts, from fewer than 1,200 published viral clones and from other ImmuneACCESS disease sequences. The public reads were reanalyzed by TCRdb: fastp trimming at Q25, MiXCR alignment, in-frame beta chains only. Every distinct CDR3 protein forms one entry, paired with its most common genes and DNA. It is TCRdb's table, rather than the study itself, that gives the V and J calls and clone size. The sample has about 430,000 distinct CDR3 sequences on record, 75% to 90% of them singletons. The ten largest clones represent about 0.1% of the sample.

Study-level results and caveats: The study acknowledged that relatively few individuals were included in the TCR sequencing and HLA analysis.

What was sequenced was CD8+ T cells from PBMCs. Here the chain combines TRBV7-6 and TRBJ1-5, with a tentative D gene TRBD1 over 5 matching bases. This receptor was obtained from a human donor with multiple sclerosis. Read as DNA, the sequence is TGTGCCAGCAGCTTAGCGGCGGGGCCGGGCAATCAGCCCCAGCATTTT. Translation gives CASSLAAGPGNQPQHF. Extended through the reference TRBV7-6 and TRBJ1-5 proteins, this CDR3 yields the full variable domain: GAGVSQSPRYKVTKRGQDVALRCDPISGHVSLYWYRQALGQGPEFLTYFNYEAQQDKSGLPNDRFSAERPEGSISTLTIQRTEQRDSAMYRCASSLAAGPGNQPQHFGDGTRLSIL.